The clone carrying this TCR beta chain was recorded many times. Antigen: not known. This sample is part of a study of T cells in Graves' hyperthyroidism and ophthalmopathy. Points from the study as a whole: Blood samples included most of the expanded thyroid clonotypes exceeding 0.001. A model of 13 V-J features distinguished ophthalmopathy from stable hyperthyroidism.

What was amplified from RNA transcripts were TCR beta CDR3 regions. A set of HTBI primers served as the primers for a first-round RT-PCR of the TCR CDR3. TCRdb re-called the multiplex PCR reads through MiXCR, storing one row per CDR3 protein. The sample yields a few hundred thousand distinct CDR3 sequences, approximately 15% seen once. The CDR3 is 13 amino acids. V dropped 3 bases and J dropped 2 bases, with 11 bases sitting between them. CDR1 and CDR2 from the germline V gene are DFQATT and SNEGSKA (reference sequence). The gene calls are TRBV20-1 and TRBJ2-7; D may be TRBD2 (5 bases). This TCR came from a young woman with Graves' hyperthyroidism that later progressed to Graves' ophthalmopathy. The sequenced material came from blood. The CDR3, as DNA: TGCAGTGCTAGGGACTTGAAGACCTACGAGCAGTACTTC. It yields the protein CSARDLKTYEQYF.